A single sample gave rise to the 6 T cell receptor beta chains below, sequenced in a study of OX40 agonist ivuxolimab in advanced cancers. The library came from the immunoSEQ multiplex PCR assay. The immuneACCESS repertoire file appears here via TCRdb, limited to in-frame rearrangements. These files lack a portion of the clones; in checked studies, under half of the deficit traces to unresolved V genes, and the cause of the others is not known. Counted in this sample were approximately 70,000 clones; approximately 78% of them appeared once. Approximately 0.38% of the sample goes to the ten largest clones. Sequencing used CD4+ or CD8+ T cells sorted from blood, obtained in a trial of the OX40 agonist ivuxolimab. The receptors derive from an adult with an advanced solid tumor such as melanoma, head and neck, liver or kidney cancer.

The J gene is TRBJ2-7, the V gene TRBV18; D is ambiguous. Germline CDR1 reads KGHSH; CDR2 reads LQKENI. The length of the CDR3 is 12 residues. V was shortened by 1 base and J by 5 bases, with 6 bases between the two germline ends. The CDR3: CASSPRQNEQYF. The DNA of the CDR3 is TGTGCCAGCTCACCACGGCAAAACGAGCAGTACTTC.

This rearrangement joins TRBV6-5 to TRBJ1-1; D is unresolved. Trimming took 5 bases from V and 4 from J, leaving 14 bases between them. The germline V gene has CDR1 MNHEY and CDR2 SVGAGI. The CDR3 is 14 residues long. CDR3 nucleotides: TGTGCCAGCAGTGAAGAACGGGGAACCACTGAAGCTTTCTTT. Translation gives CASSEERGTTEAFF.

V usage is TRBV7-9 and J usage is TRBJ2-3; 8 bases fit TRBD2. The V segment lost 1 base and the J segment 1 base; nucleotides outside the gene matches: 7. This CDR3 region has 17 residues. Germline lookup yields CDR1 SEHNR and CDR2 FQNEAQ (reference sequence). The CDR3 loop reads CASSLGRSAGGTDTQYF. The DNA of the CDR3 is TGTGCCAGCAGCTTAGGTCGCTCAGCGGGGGGCACAGATACGCAGTATTTT.

V and J are TRBV11-3 and TRBJ2-3; tentative D call: TRBD1 (5 bases). This CDR3 has 14 residues. The germline V and J ends were trimmed by 1 base and 6 bases, with 11 bases remaining between them. The germline gives CDR1 SGHNT, CDR2 YENEEA. The CDR3 loop reads CASSLGGAVDTQYF. CDR3 sequence (DNA): TGTGCCAGCAGCTTAGGTGGGGCGGTGGATACGCAGTATTTT.

As DNA, the CDR3 is TGTGCCAGCAGTCCCGGGGGAAGGGATACGCAGTATTTT. Protein: CASSPGGRDTQYF. This chain uses TRBV28 with TRBJ2-3, with D perhaps TRBD2 (6 bases). Germline CDR1 and CDR2: MDHEN and SYDVKM. V was pared by 5 bases and J by 6 bases, with 12 bases between. This CDR3 spans 13 amino acids.

The gene calls are TRBV7-3 and TRBJ2-1; D is perhaps TRBD1 (7 bases). The germline V and J ends were trimmed by 3 bases and 5 bases, with 14 bases remaining between them. The germline CDR1 and CDR2 sequences are SGHTA and FQGTGA. This CDR3 region has 15 residues. CDR3 sequence: CASSFRGRIDNEQFF. As DNA, the CDR3 is TGTGCCAGCAGCTTCAGGGGGAGGATCGACAATGAGCAGTTCTTC.